Shown below are 2 T cell receptor beta chains from a single sample sequenced in a study of blood T cells in healthy people across ages. The authors ran a second PCR of about 6 to 11 cycles using a sample-barcoded 5' primer and a J-beta primer mix. TCRdb itself ran the 5' RACE reads through MiXCR, one entry per CDR3 protein. The sample lists about 670,000 distinct CDR3 sequences, about 43% occurring once. Sequenced input: blood. The receptors come from a man older than 75 in good health.

A word on this clonotype: One end of the junction varies from germline; a read error may be responsible. The chain recombines TRBV11-2 with TRBJ2-6, with D maybe TRBD1 (6 bases). Germline CDR1 reads SGHAT; CDR2 reads FQNNGV. The CDR3 spans 18 residues. The DNA of the CDR3 is TGTGCCAGCAGCTCACAGACAGGACCCTCGACTGGGGCCGACGTCCTGACTTTC. Encoded protein: CASSSQTGPSTGADVLTF.

A remark on this clonotype: Sequence at one end of the junction differs from germline and may be a read error. The chain uses TRBV9 and TRBJ2-5, with D perhaps TRBD2 (7 bases). Per the germline V gene, CDR1 is SGDLS and CDR2 is YYNGEE. The CDR3 sequence is 16 residues long. CDR3 amino acids: CACSAHWGGAADEQYF. CDR3 sequence (DNA): TGTGCCTGCAGCGCCCATTGGGGGGGGGCGGCCGATGAGCAGTACTTC.